The following is a T cell receptor beta chain sequence with its context. Its antigen is not identified. This specimen comes from a study of T cells expressing NK-cell markers. Study-level information: Out of eight donors sequenced, seven tested HCMV-seropositive and the remaining one seronegative.

After re-calling the 5' RACE reads, TCRdb lists one entry per CDR3 protein, DNA absent. This sample's table has about 300,000 distinct CDR3 sequences. Study-level results: Each of 6 or 7 donors carried dominant NKG2C+ clonotypes accounting for about 1.0-7.0% of CD8+ T cells.

Specimen: blood T cells: a sorted CD56 or NKG2C T cell subset, CD4+ or CD8+ T cells, or bulk PBMC T cells (not recorded which). The receptor comes from a woman between 18 and 75 years old in good health.

The CDR3 spells CASSKQGNYGYTF. The rearrangement links TRBV12-3 or TRBV12-4 to TRBJ1-2; TCRdb's D gene call, TRBD1, goes unchecked for lack of DNA. There are 13 residues in the CDR3.